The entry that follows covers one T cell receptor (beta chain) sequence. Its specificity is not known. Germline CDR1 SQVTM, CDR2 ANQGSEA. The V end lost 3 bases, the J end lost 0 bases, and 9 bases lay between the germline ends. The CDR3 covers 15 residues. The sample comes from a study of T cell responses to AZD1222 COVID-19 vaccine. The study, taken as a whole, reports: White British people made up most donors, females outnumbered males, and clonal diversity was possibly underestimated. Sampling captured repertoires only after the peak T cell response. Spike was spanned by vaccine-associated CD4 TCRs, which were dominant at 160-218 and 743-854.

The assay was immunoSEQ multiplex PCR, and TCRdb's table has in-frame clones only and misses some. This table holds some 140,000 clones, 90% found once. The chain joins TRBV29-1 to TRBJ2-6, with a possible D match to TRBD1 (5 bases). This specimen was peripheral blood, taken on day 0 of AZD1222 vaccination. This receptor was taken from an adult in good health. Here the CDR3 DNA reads TGCAGCGTTGACTCCAGGGACTCTGGGGCCAACGTCCTGACTTTC. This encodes CSVDSRDSGANVLTF.